This T cell receptor beta chain was captured in a study of T cells in Graves' hyperthyroidism and ophthalmopathy. Study-wide results and caveats: Within blood appeared most thyroid clonotypes that had expanded above 0.001. Ophthalmopathy and stable hyperthyroidism were told apart by a 13 V-J model.

Recently diagnosed hyperthyroidism of less than 2 months' duration affected patients aged 18 to 65. Not enrolled were patients with uncontrolled infection, other autoimmune disease, pregnancy or lactation. With respect to this clonotype: Antigen specificity is unknown.

There were TCR beta CDR3 regions amplified from RNA transcripts. The TCR CDR3 was amplified in a first-round RT-PCR using the HTBI primer set. TCRdb recomputed calls from the multiplex PCR reads with MiXCR, one row per CDR3 protein. This sample has hundreds of thousands of distinct CDR3 sequences, with more than 30% found just once. The clonotype comes from a man between 18 and 35 years old with Graves' hyperthyroidism. Sequenced material: blood.

CDR3 in amino acids: CASSYGPEAEEQYF. CDR3 DNA: TGTGCCAGCAGTTACGGCCCCGAGGCCGAGGAGCAGTACTTC. V gene TRBV2 combines with J gene TRBJ2-7; D is unclear. Looked up from germline, CDR1 is SNHLY and CDR2 is FYNNEI. The V gene lost 5 bases and the J gene lost 7 bases, with 18 bases spanning the gap. This CDR3 is built from 14 residues. Variable domain in full (rest from reference TRBV2 and TRBJ2-7): EPEVTQTPSHQVTQMGQEVILRCVPISNHLYFYWYRQILGQKVEFLVSFYNNEISEKSEIFDDQFSVERPDGSNFTLKIRSTKLEDSAMYFCASSYGPEAEEQYFGPGTRLTVT.